These 19 T cell receptor beta chains originate from one sample sequenced in a study of HIV-infected patients and healthy controls. Reverse transcription used around 500 ng RNA and constant-region primers for alpha and beta. Separate chain-specific third strand synthesis with multiplexing indices produced the alpha and beta libraries. TCRdb reprocessed the 5' RACE reads with MiXCR, giving one entry per CDR3 protein. There are 8,500 to 9,000 distinct CDR3 sequences in the sample; over 7.5% occur only once, and about 10% lies in the top ten. Follow-up blood was drawn about 14 weeks, roughly three months, after antiretroviral therapy began. Whole blood was used without fractionation, so all unsorted peripheral T cells were included. Sequenced here: blood, sampled during antiretroviral therapy. The origin of the receptors is an adult with HIV infection.

By sample fraction, this clonotype is medium-sized. The gene calls are TRBV4-2 and TRBJ2-3; tentatively, D is TRBD2 (6 bases). In germline, CDR1 is LGHNA, CDR2 YNFKEQ. Trimming pared 2 bases from V and 2 bases from J, leaving 14 bases between. This CDR3 contains 16 residues. The CDR3 DNA is TGTGCCAGCAGCCAACTGGCGGGGAGTGTCACAGATACGCAGTATTTT. Translating gives CASSQLAGSVTDTQYF.

This clonotype was recorded at least ten times. The V and J genes are TRBV12-3 or TRBV12-4 and TRBJ2-7; D is perhaps TRBD2 (6 bases). The CDR3 length is 14 residues. Trimming pared 3 bases from V and 2 bases from J, leaving 11 bases between. The CDR3 DNA sequence: TGTGCCAGCAGTTTCGGGGGTTCAGCCTACGAGCAGTACTTC. Protein: CASSFGGSAYEQYF.

This rearrangement joins TRBV20-1 to TRBJ2-7; no firm D call. Between the trimmed V and J ends, which lost 4 bases and 3 bases, there was a span of 13 bases. The CDR3 loop spans 13 amino acids. Germline CDR1 and CDR2: DFQATT and SNEGSKA (reference sequence). CDR3 protein: CSAKTSQLYEQYF. The DNA for the CDR3 is TGCAGTGCTAAAACCTCACAACTCTACGAGCAGTACTTC.

In its sample, this clonotype ranks as medium-sized. The chain joins TRBV30 to TRBJ2-2, with D unresolved. Per the germline V gene, CDR1 is GTSNPN and CDR2 is SVGIG (reference sequence). Trimming removed 0 bases at V and 6 bases at J, with 11 bases between. The CDR3 runs to 14 residues. This CDR3 is CAWSVQYEAGELFF. CDR3 sequence (DNA): TGTGCCTGGAGTGTACAGTACGAGGCCGGGGAGCTGTTTTTT.

The table lists this clonotype with many counts. The V gene is TRBV6-1, the J gene TRBJ2-3, with D tentatively TRBD2 (5 bases). Deletions cut 2 bases from V and 2 bases from J, with 17 bases between. Per germline, CDR1 MNHNS and CDR2 SASEGT. This CDR3 region has 17 residues. The CDR3 protein is CASSEWLDGESTDTQYF. The CDR3 DNA is TGTGCCAGCAGTGAATGGCTTGACGGGGAGTCCACAGATACGCAGTATTTT.

There are many counts of this clonotype. The chain recombines TRBV11-2 with TRBJ1-5; D call uncertain. CDR3 size: 15 residues. The V and J ends lost 0 bases and 3 bases respectively, with 9 bases between them. Germline CDR1 and CDR2: SGHAT and FQNNGV. The CDR3 here is CASSLDGFVNQPQHF. DNA of the CDR3: TGTGCCAGCAGCTTAGACGGTTTTGTCAATCAGCCCCAGCATTTT.

This clonotype was detected ten times or more. The chain joins TRBV7-9 to TRBJ2-5, with 13 bases matching TRBD2. This CDR3 contains 15 residues. Trimming at V came to 5 bases and at J to 2 bases, leaving 2 bases not matched to a gene. Germline CDR1 and CDR2: SEHNR and FQNEAQ (reference sequence). The CDR3 protein is CASSLLAGGQETQYF. The CDR3 DNA sequence: TGTGCCAGCAGCCTACTAGCGGGGGGGCAAGAGACCCAGTACTTC.

By sample fraction, this clonotype is medium-sized. The chain combines TRBV11-2 with TRBJ2-1; D not resolved. Germline V gives CDR1 SGHAT, CDR2 FQNNGV. There are 13 residues in the CDR3. V lost 0 bases, J lost 7 bases, and 7 bases lay in between. CDR3 residues: CASSLDRRNEQFF. CDR3 sequence (DNA): TGTGCCAGCAGCTTAGATCGCAGGAATGAGCAGTTCTTC.

In its sample, this clonotype was seen many times. The DNA of the CDR3 is TGTGCCAGCAGCGCGGGGACAGGTGTCTCTCTCACCTTC. Its translation: CASSAGTGVSLTF. This chain links TRBV7-2 with TRBJ1-2; TRBD1 aligns across 8 bases. V was clipped by 5 bases and J by 13 bases; unmatched bases: 12. The CDR3 spans 13 residues. Germline values: CDR1 SGHTA, CDR2 FQGNSA. Looking up the rest from reference TRBV7-2 and TRBJ1-2 gives the full variable domain: GAGVSQSPSNKVTEKGKDVELRCDPISGHTALYWYRQSLGQGLEFLIYFQGNSAPDKSGLPSDRFSAERTGGSVSTLTIQRTQQEDSAVYLCASSAGTGVSLTFGSGTRLTVV.

This clonotype has ten or more counts. The chain has TRBV7-8 and TRBJ2-6, with 10 bases identical to TRBD1. Trimming at V came to 3 bases and at J to 2 bases, leaving 1 base not matched to a gene. This CDR3 is 16 amino acids long. The germline CDR1 and CDR2 sequences are SGHVS and FQNEAQ. The CDR3 reads CASSLTGGTGANVLTF. Written as DNA, the CDR3 is TGTGCCAGCAGCTTGACAGGGGGCACTGGGGCCAACGTCCTGACTTTC.

This clonotype showed up just a few times. V gene TRBV5-1 combines with J gene TRBJ2-2, with a possible D match to TRBD2 (6 bases). The CDR3 contains 16 residues. Trimming took off 3 bases at V and 6 bases at J, with 18 bases between the two ends. Germline CDR1 and CDR2: SGHRS and YFSETQ. DNA for the CDR3: TGCGCCAGCAGCTGGAAGGGACTTGGCGATGCCGGGGAGCTGTTTTTT. Protein: CASSWKGLGDAGELFF.

This clonotype is deemed medium-sized. The genes are TRBV10-3 and TRBJ1-2, with a weak D call TRBD1 (5 bases). Germline V gene sequence: CDR1 ENHRY, CDR2 SYGVKD. The V end was cut by 8 bases, the J end by 8 bases, with 15 bases between. The CDR3 is 12 amino acids. The CDR3: CAISSGRGGYTF. Written as DNA, the CDR3 is TGTGCCATCTCTTCGGGGAGGGGAGGCTACACCTTC.

This clonotype is large in the sample. The chain employs TRBV10-3 and TRBJ1-1; D remains unclear. The CDR3 runs 14 residues. CDR1 is ENHRY and CDR2 is SYGVKD in the germline V gene. V lost 1 base, J lost 0 bases, and 6 bases lay in between. The CDR3 coding sequence is TGTGCCATCAGTGAGTTTGTAGTGAACACTGAAGCTTTCTTT. This sequence encodes CAISEFVVNTEAFF.

This clonotype appeared many times. This chain connects TRBV19 to TRBJ2-5, with 8 bases identical to TRBD1. CDR3 length: 15 residues. J lost 5 bases, V lost 4 bases, and 9 bases had no gene match. Germline CDR1 reads LNHDA; CDR2 reads SQIVND (reference sequence). CDR3 residues: CASSTTGTGGETQYF. The CDR3 nucleotides read TGTGCCAGTAGTACTACCGGGACAGGTGGGGAGACCCAGTACTTC.

Within the sample, this clonotype is medium-sized (0.01 to 0.1%). This rearrangement joins TRBV7-2 to TRBJ2-7, with a possible D match to TRBD2 (5 bases). The V gene's germline CDR1 is SGHTA and CDR2 FQGNSA. The germline V and J ends were trimmed by 0 bases and 4 bases, with 10 bases remaining between them. The CDR3 has 14 residues. CDR3 sequence (DNA): TGTGCCAGCAGCTTAGCGGGAGCTGGTTACGAGCAGTACTTC. It encodes CASSLAGAGYEQYF.

V and J are TRBV29-1 and TRBJ1-1; TRBD1 aligns across 8 bases. Unmatched junction bases numbered 19, after V lost 4 bases and J lost 6 bases. Germline values: CDR1 SQVTM, CDR2 ANQGSEA. The CDR3 extends over 17 amino acids. DNA for the CDR3: TGCAGCGTTGCCCTCGATGTCGCAGGACAGGGAAGGGCTGAAGCTTTCTTT. Its protein is CSVALDVAGQGRAEAFF.

By share, this clonotype counts as medium-sized (0.01 to 0.1%). The chain carries TRBV6-6 and TRBJ1-1, with a tentative D call TRBD1 (6 bases). CDR3 length: 15 residues. Trimming took off 7 bases at V and 3 bases at J, with 18 bases between the two ends. Germline CDR1 MNHNY, CDR2 SVGAGI (reference sequence). The CDR3 spells CASTPLDRLYTEAFF. The CDR3, as DNA: TGTGCCAGCACTCCCCTGGACAGATTATACACTGAAGCTTTCTTT.

The V call is TRBV28, the J call TRBJ1-1; D uncertain. The V and J ends lost 10 bases and 1 base respectively, with 13 bases between them. The germline V gene has CDR1 MDHEN and CDR2 SYDVKM. The CDR3 spans 13 residues. This CDR3 reads CAITPTENTEAFF. In DNA form, the CDR3 reads TGTGCCATTACTCCAACAGAGAACACTGAAGCTTTCTTT.

The gene calls are TRBV15 and TRBJ2-1; the D is unclear. Germline V gene lookup returns CDR1 LNHNV and CDR2 YYDKDF (reference sequence). Trimming removed 3 bases at V and 2 bases at J, with 8 bases between. CDR3 length equals 14 residues. CDR3 protein: CATSRQATYNEQFF. CDR3 bases: TGTGCCACCAGCAGGCAGGCTACCTACAATGAGCAGTTCTTC.